A selection of T cell receptor beta chains follows, all from one sample in a study of CD8 T cells in ankylosing spondylitis. From the 5' RACE reads, TCRdb called clonotypes with MiXCR, one entry per CDR3 protein. The sample comprises 200,000 to 300,000 distinct CDR3 sequences, more than 20% of which are singletons, and over 0.55% rests with the top ten. Sequencing input: blood, either unsorted or a sorted T cell fraction (not recorded which). These receptors originate from a male donor with ankylosing spondylitis or in good health (not recorded which). The CDR3 runs from the conserved cysteine through the conserved F or W. Each record gives: clone size, V gene, J gene, D gene, CDR3 protein, CDR3 DNA. A D gene is named only where the DNA matches it firmly. Size values are once, few and many counts, or a class for expanded clones, and some rows have none.

size: once; V: TRBV20-1; J: TRBJ2-7; D: TRBD1; CDR3: CSATGQATYEQYF; DNA: TGCAGTGCTACGGGACAGGCAACCTACGAGCAGTACTTC
size: many; V: TRBV3-1; J: TRBJ2-5; D: NA; CDR3: CASNSPGETQYF; DNA: TGTGCCAGCAACTCCCCGGGGGAGACCCAGTACTTC
size: NA; V: TRBV24-1; J: TRBJ2-2; D: NA; CDR3: CATTGGNTGELFF; DNA: TGTGCCACCACCGGGGGGAACACCGGGGAGCTGTTTTTT
size: many; V: TRBV29-1; J: TRBJ2-3; D: NA; CDR3: CSVDSGQLFTDTQYF; DNA: TGCAGCGTTGACTCGGGACAACTTTTCACAGATACGCAGTATTTT
size: NA; V: TRBV4-1; J: TRBJ2-3; D: TRBD1; CDR3: CASSQDRRDRGAQYF; DNA: TGCGCCAGCAGCCAAGATCGTCGGGACAGGGGGGCGCAGTATTTT
size: few; V: TRBV7-9; J: TRBJ2-7; D: NA; CDR3: CASSLSLQTGYEQYF; DNA: TGTGCCAGCAGCTTATCCCTTCAGACCGGTTACGAGCAGTACTTC
size: NA; V: TRBV20-1; J: TRBJ1-5; D: NA; CDR3: CSAGARRQPQHF; DNA: TGCAGTGCAGGCGCCCGACGACAGCCCCAGCATTTT
size: NA; V: TRBV7-3; J: TRBJ2-1; D: TRBD2; CDR3: CASSVTSGGRDEQFF; DNA: TGTGCCAGCAGCGTAACTAGCGGGGGGCGGGATGAGCAGTTCTTC
size: many; V: TRBV20-1; J: TRBJ1-2; D: TRBD1; CDR3: CSARGLTGFYGYTF; DNA: TGCAGTGCTAGAGGGTTGACAGGGTTCTATGGCTACACCTTC
size: NA; V: TRBV20-1; J: TRBJ2-1; D: TRBD2; CDR3: CSARDRGTRYNEQFF; DNA: TGCAGTGCTAGAGATAGGGGGACTAGATACAATGAGCAGTTCTTC
size: many; V: TRBV20-1; J: TRBJ1-2; D: NA; CDR3: CSARQPQQRAYGYTF; DNA: TGCAGTGCTAGACAACCCCAGCAGAGGGCCTATGGCTACACCTTC
size: few; V: TRBV10-3; J: TRBJ2-1; D: NA; CDR3: CAISGAGASYNEQFF; DNA: TGTGCCATCAGTGGGGCGGGGGCCTCCTACAATGAGCAGTTCTTC
size: NA; V: TRBV2; J: TRBJ2-1; D: NA; CDR3: CASRLIGEQFF; DNA: TGTGCCAGTCGGTTGATAGGTGAGCAGTTCTTC
size: many; V: TRBV29-1; J: TRBJ1-2; D: NA; CDR3: CSVEVSRNYGYTF; DNA: TGCAGCGTTGAGGTCTCGCGGAACTATGGCTACACCTTC
size: NA; V: TRBV10-3; J: TRBJ2-7; D: NA; CDR3: CAISDRSDYEQYF; DNA: TGTGCCATCAGTGATCGGTCCGACTACGAGCAGTACTTC
size: many; V: TRBV20-1; J: TRBJ2-1; D: NA; CDR3: CSAGGRGYNEQFF; DNA: TGCAGTGCTGGGGGGCGGGGGTACAATGAGCAGTTCTTC
size: NA; V: TRBV5-5; J: TRBJ2-1; D: NA; CDR3: CASSFRLSGNEQFF; DNA: TGTGCCAGCAGCTTCCGACTCTCCGGTAATGAGCAGTTCTTC
size: many; V: TRBV12-3/TRBV12-4; J: TRBJ2-7; D: NA; CDR3: CASRRAGSSYEQYF; DNA: TGTGCCAGCAGGCGGGCTGGGAGCTCCTACGAGCAGTACTTC
size: NA; V: TRBV12-3/TRBV12-4; J: TRBJ1-4; D: NA; CDR3: CASRSGAYEKLFF; DNA: TGTGCCAGCAGATCCGGGGCGTATGAAAAACTGTTTTTT
size: few; V: TRBV28; J: TRBJ2-2; D: NA; CDR3: CASSSLGNTNTGELFF; DNA: TGTGCCAGCAGTTCCCTAGGGAATACAAACACCGGGGAGCTGTTTTTT
size: many; V: TRBV28; J: TRBJ2-1; D: NA; CDR3: CASSASWYEQFF; DNA: TGTGCCAGCAGTGCCTCGTGGTATGAGCAGTTCTTC
size: NA; V: TRBV20-1; J: TRBJ2-2; D: TRBD1; CDR3: CSAKLRDSFNTGELFF; DNA: TGCAGTGCTAAGCTCCGGGACAGCTTTAACACCGGGGAGCTGTTTTTT
size: NA; V: TRBV10-3; J: TRBJ1-5; D: NA; CDR3: CAISDRRGDPQHF; DNA: TGTGCCATCAGTGATCGGAGGGGGGATCCCCAGCATTTT
size: many; V: TRBV6-1; J: TRBJ1-4; D: NA; CDR3: CASSPELNGEKLFF; DNA: TGTGCCAGCAGTCCTGAGTTGAATGGTGAAAAACTGTTTTTT
size: many; V: TRBV20-1; J: TRBJ2-3; D: TRBD2; CDR3: CSARLRAGWQRDTQYF; DNA: TGCAGTGCTAGATTGAGAGCGGGGTGGCAGAGAGATACGCAGTATTTT
size: many; V: TRBV6-1; J: TRBJ1-6; D: NA; CDR3: CASRRGQPNSPLHF; DNA: TGTGCCAGCAGGAGAGGACAGCCTAATTCACCCCTCCACTTT
size: NA; V: TRBV9; J: TRBJ2-5; D: NA; CDR3: CASSGAGFETQYF; DNA: TGTGCCAGCAGCGGTGCAGGGTTCGAGACCCAGTACTTC
size: few; V: TRBV20-1; J: TRBJ2-7; D: TRBD1; CDR3: CSARMTGAVLEQYF; DNA: TGCAGTGCTAGGATGACAGGGGCAGTTCTGGAGCAGTACTTC
size: many; V: TRBV20-1; J: TRBJ2-1; D: TRBD1; CDR3: CSAPRDRGFEQFF; DNA: TGCAGTGCGCCTCGGGACAGGGGTTTTGAGCAGTTCTTC
size: few; V: TRBV6-5; J: TRBJ1-2; D: NA; CDR3: CASFTSNTNYGYTF; DNA: TGTGCCAGCTTTACATCGAATACTAACTATGGCTACACCTTC
size: NA; V: TRBV9; J: TRBJ2-5; D: NA; CDR3: CASSVVGAIRETQYF; DNA: TGTGCCAGCAGCGTAGTGGGCGCGATCCGAGAGACCCAGTACTTC